These T cell receptor beta chains were read from a single sample in a study of CD8 T cells in ankylosing spondylitis. TCRdb reprocessed the 5' RACE reads via MiXCR and lists one record per CDR3 protein. The sample lists about 340,000 distinct CDR3 sequences; approximately 15% were seen once. Sequenced sample: blood, either unsorted or a sorted T cell fraction (not recorded which). These receptors originate from a male donor with ankylosing spondylitis or in good health (not recorded which). Both conserved end residues are part of each CDR3. Fields, in order: clone size, V gene, CDR3 length, J gene, D gene, CDR3 protein, CDR3 DNA. D genes are given only for firm matches. Clone size appears in some rows only: once, few, many, or a class for an expanded clone.

clone_size: few
v_call: TRBV10-3
cdr3_length: 12
j_call: TRBJ2-3
d_call: -
cdr3_aa: CGSGGSTDTQYF
cdr3_nt: TGTGGGTCAGGGGGGAGCACAGATACGCAGTATTTT

clone_size: few
v_call: TRBV12-3/TRBV12-4
cdr3_length: 14
j_call: TRBJ1-4
d_call: -
cdr3_aa: CASSLEGRKEKLFF
cdr3_nt: TGTGCCAGCAGTTTAGAGGGGAGGAAAGAAAAACTGTTTTTT

clone_size: few
v_call: TRBV21-1
cdr3_length: 16
j_call: TRBJ2-1
d_call: -
cdr3_aa: CASSPWLRGAYNEQFF
cdr3_nt: TGTGCCAGCAGCCCCTGGCTGCGGGGCGCCTACAATGAGCAGTTCTTC

clone_size: few
v_call: TRBV6-1
cdr3_length: 15
j_call: TRBJ2-1
d_call: -
cdr3_aa: CASSPRAGSGNEQFF
cdr3_nt: TGTGCCAGCAGCCCCCGGGCAGGGTCGGGAAATGAGCAGTTCTTC

clone_size: -
v_call: TRBV10-3
cdr3_length: 15
j_call: TRBJ2-7
d_call: -
cdr3_aa: CAISDTSWGPYEQYF
cdr3_nt: TGTGCCATCAGCGACACCTCATGGGGACCCTACGAGCAGTACTTC

clone_size: few
v_call: TRBV12-3/TRBV12-4
cdr3_length: 15
j_call: TRBJ1-2
d_call: -
cdr3_aa: CASSFIGGSNYGYTF
cdr3_nt: TGTGCCAGCAGTTTTATAGGGGGGTCGAACTATGGCTACACCTTC

clone_size: -
v_call: TRBV5-1
cdr3_length: 15
j_call: TRBJ1-1
d_call: TRBD1
cdr3_aa: CASSSQAQGRDEAFF
cdr3_nt: TGCGCCAGCAGCTCCCAGGCACAGGGGAGGGATGAAGCTTTCTTT

clone_size: -
v_call: TRBV6-2/TRBV6-3
cdr3_length: 14
j_call: TRBJ2-5
d_call: -
cdr3_aa: CASSQGLQPETQYF
cdr3_nt: TGTGCCAGCAGTCAAGGACTACAACCCGAGACCCAGTACTTC

clone_size: few
v_call: TRBV12-3/TRBV12-4
cdr3_length: 15
j_call: TRBJ2-5
d_call: -
cdr3_aa: CASSFSAKDTGSQYF
cdr3_nt: TGTGCCAGCAGTTTTTCCGCCAAGGACACGGGTTCCCAGTACTTC

clone_size: few
v_call: TRBV3-1
cdr3_length: 14
j_call: TRBJ2-6
d_call: -
cdr3_aa: CASSQDLGANVLTF
cdr3_nt: TGTGCCAGCAGCCAAGACCTCGGGGCCAACGTCCTGACTTTC

clone_size: -
v_call: TRBV29-1
cdr3_length: 13
j_call: TRBJ2-1
d_call: TRBD2
cdr3_aa: CSVETSGGSSTFF
cdr3_nt: TGCAGCGTGGAGACTAGCGGGGGGTCGAGCACGTTCTTC

clone_size: -
v_call: TRBV5-1
cdr3_length: 16
j_call: TRBJ2-6
d_call: -
cdr3_aa: CASSPPLSAGANVLTF
cdr3_nt: TGCGCCAGCAGCCCCCCCTTGAGTGCTGGGGCCAACGTCCTGACTTTC

clone_size: -
v_call: TRBV29-1
cdr3_length: 13
j_call: TRBJ2-7
d_call: -
cdr3_aa: CSVEGDLGQKQYF
cdr3_nt: TGCAGCGTCGAAGGGGATTTAGGACAAAAGCAGTACTTC

clone_size: -
v_call: TRBV12-3/TRBV12-4
cdr3_length: 14
j_call: TRBJ1-5
d_call: -
cdr3_aa: CASSRGTVWQPQHF
cdr3_nt: TGTGCCAGCAGCCGGGGCACAGTTTGGCAGCCCCAGCATTTT

clone_size: few
v_call: TRBV6-1
cdr3_length: 14
j_call: TRBJ1-2
d_call: -
cdr3_aa: CASKEGIRRYGYTF
cdr3_nt: TGTGCCAGCAAGGAAGGGATCCGTCGATATGGCTACACCTTC

clone_size: -
v_call: TRBV3-1
cdr3_length: 14
j_call: TRBJ2-7
d_call: -
cdr3_aa: CASSQKTGTYEQYF
cdr3_nt: TGTGCCAGCAGCCAAAAGACGGGGACCTACGAGCAGTACTTC

clone_size: few
v_call: TRBV6-5
cdr3_length: 18
j_call: TRBJ2-1
d_call: -
cdr3_aa: CASSSTQGGGRIYNEQFF
cdr3_nt: TGTGCCAGCAGTTCCACTCAGGGGGGCGGGAGGATCTACAATGAGCAGTTCTTC

clone_size: few
v_call: TRBV5-1
cdr3_length: 15
j_call: TRBJ2-5
d_call: -
cdr3_aa: CASSLGASFRETQYF
cdr3_nt: TGCGCCAGCAGCTTGGGGGCTAGCTTCCGAGAGACCCAGTACTTC

clone_size: -
v_call: TRBV10-3
cdr3_length: 16
j_call: TRBJ2-1
d_call: TRBD2
cdr3_aa: CAIRGKAGGFYNEQFF
cdr3_nt: TGTGCCATCAGGGGGAAGGCGGGAGGCTTCTACAATGAGCAGTTCTTC

clone_size: many
v_call: TRBV20-1
cdr3_length: 16
j_call: TRBJ2-5
d_call: TRBD2
cdr3_aa: CSARVASGGAGETQYF
cdr3_nt: TGCAGTGCTAGAGTGGCTAGCGGGGGGGCCGGAGAGACCCAGTACTTC

clone_size: -
v_call: TRBV5-1
cdr3_length: 16
j_call: TRBJ2-5
d_call: -
cdr3_aa: CASSLDLGGAQETQYF
cdr3_nt: TGCGCCAGCAGCTTGGATTTGGGGGGGGCCCAAGAGACCCAGTACTTC

clone_size: -
v_call: TRBV7-2
cdr3_length: 11
j_call: TRBJ2-1
d_call: -
cdr3_aa: CASSLSPWVFF
cdr3_nt: TGTGCCAGCAGCCTCTCCCCTTGGGTATTCTTC

clone_size: -
v_call: TRBV20-1
cdr3_length: 12
j_call: TRBJ2-7
d_call: TRBD1
cdr3_aa: CSATRQGYEQYF
cdr3_nt: TGCAGTGCTACTAGACAGGGCTACGAGCAGTACTTC

clone_size: once
v_call: TRBV7-2
cdr3_length: 15
j_call: TRBJ2-1
d_call: TRBD2
cdr3_aa: CASSTTSGGYNEQFF
cdr3_nt: TGTGCCAGCAGCACGACTAGCGGGGGATACAATGAGCAGTTCTTC

clone_size: many
v_call: TRBV10-3
cdr3_length: 14
j_call: TRBJ1-1
d_call: -
cdr3_aa: CAISDPGMNTEAFF
cdr3_nt: TGTGCCATCAGTGATCCAGGGATGAACACTGAAGCTTTCTTT

clone_size: many
v_call: TRBV5-1
cdr3_length: 14
j_call: TRBJ2-3
d_call: -
cdr3_aa: CASSYGRQTDTQYF
cdr3_nt: TGCGCCAGCAGTTACGGGCGACAGACAGATACGCAGTATTTT

clone_size: few
v_call: TRBV19
cdr3_length: 15
j_call: TRBJ2-2
d_call: TRBD2
cdr3_aa: CASSMTSGATGELFF
cdr3_nt: TGTGCCAGTAGTATGACTAGCGGGGCCACCGGGGAGCTGTTTTTT

clone_size: few
v_call: TRBV27
cdr3_length: 14
j_call: TRBJ1-1
d_call: -
cdr3_aa: CASSLKGRDTEAFF
cdr3_nt: TGTGCCAGCAGTTTGAAAGGCCGTGACACTGAAGCTTTCTTT

clone_size: -
v_call: TRBV11-2
cdr3_length: 14
j_call: TRBJ1-1
d_call: -
cdr3_aa: CASSLEVPNTEAFF
cdr3_nt: TGTGCCAGCAGCTTAGAGGTTCCGAACACTGAAGCTTTCTTT

clone_size: few
v_call: TRBV27
cdr3_length: 14
j_call: TRBJ1-5
d_call: TRBD1
cdr3_aa: CASSKQGYNQPQHF
cdr3_nt: TGTGCCAGCAGTAAACAGGGGTACAATCAGCCCCAGCATTTT

clone_size: -
v_call: TRBV6-1
cdr3_length: 15
j_call: TRBJ1-2
d_call: -
cdr3_aa: CASSLRGVANYGYTF
cdr3_nt: TGTGCCAGCAGCCTCCGGGGGGTCGCCAACTATGGCTACACCTTC

clone_size: -
v_call: TRBV9
cdr3_length: 16
j_call: TRBJ2-3
d_call: -
cdr3_aa: CASSVRTLSSTDTQYF
cdr3_nt: TGTGCCAGCAGCGTACGGACACTGAGTAGCACAGATACGCAGTATTTT

clone_size: few
v_call: TRBV12-3/TRBV12-4
cdr3_length: 15
j_call: TRBJ2-4
d_call: -
cdr3_aa: CASSFLGAGGNIQYF
cdr3_nt: TGTGCCAGCAGTTTCTTGGGGGCTGGGGGAAACATTCAGTACTTC

clone_size: few
v_call: TRBV20-1
cdr3_length: 15
j_call: TRBJ2-3
d_call: TRBD2
cdr3_aa: CSAREVVAGGDTQYF
cdr3_nt: TGCAGTGCTAGAGAGGTGGTAGCGGGAGGGGATACGCAGTATTTT

clone_size: few
v_call: TRBV28
cdr3_length: 11
j_call: TRBJ2-3
d_call: -
cdr3_aa: CASRLAETQYF
cdr3_nt: TGTGCCAGCAGACTAGCTGAAACGCAGTATTTT

clone_size: -
v_call: TRBV5-1
cdr3_length: 16
j_call: TRBJ2-3
d_call: TRBD2
cdr3_aa: CASRKTSGGAYDTQYF
cdr3_nt: TGCGCCAGCCGAAAAACTAGCGGGGGGGCCTACGATACGCAGTATTTT

clone_size: -
v_call: TRBV4-2
cdr3_length: 12
j_call: TRBJ2-7
d_call: -
cdr3_aa: CASSQDTYEQYF
cdr3_nt: TGTGCCAGCAGCCAAGACACATACGAGCAGTACTTC

clone_size: few
v_call: TRBV7-9
cdr3_length: 16
j_call: TRBJ2-3
d_call: TRBD2
cdr3_aa: CASSLSQRDPYDTQYF
cdr3_nt: TGTGCCAGCAGCTTATCCCAGCGGGACCCCTACGATACGCAGTATTTT

clone_size: -
v_call: TRBV10-3
cdr3_length: 14
j_call: TRBJ2-2
d_call: TRBD2
cdr3_aa: CAIQGGGNTGELFF
cdr3_nt: TGTGCCATCCAGGGCGGGGGAAACACCGGGGAGCTGTTTTTT

clone_size: few
v_call: TRBV2
cdr3_length: 13
j_call: TRBJ2-5
d_call: TRBD1
cdr3_aa: CASSDRGIETQYF
cdr3_nt: TGTGCCAGCAGTGACAGGGGGATAGAGACCCAGTACTTC

clone_size: -
v_call: TRBV10-3
cdr3_length: 12
j_call: TRBJ2-1
d_call: -
cdr3_aa: CAISAPPNEQFF
cdr3_nt: TGTGCCATCAGTGCCCCCCCCAATGAGCAGTTCTTC

clone_size: many
v_call: TRBV12-3/TRBV12-4
cdr3_length: 15
j_call: TRBJ1-4
d_call: -
cdr3_aa: CASSLPAGVNEKLFF
cdr3_nt: TGTGCCAGCAGTTTGCCGGCAGGGGTTAATGAAAAACTGTTTTTT

clone_size: few
v_call: TRBV5-1
cdr3_length: 16
j_call: TRBJ2-2
d_call: -
cdr3_aa: CASSTNGVGNTGELFF
cdr3_nt: TGCGCCAGCAGCACCAACGGGGTAGGGAACACCGGGGAGCTGTTTTTT

clone_size: -
v_call: TRBV9
cdr3_length: 17
j_call: TRBJ2-3
d_call: -
cdr3_aa: CASSVASFGGFTDTQYF
cdr3_nt: TGTGCCAGCAGCGTAGCGAGTTTCGGAGGGTTCACAGATACGCAGTATTTT

clone_size: -
v_call: TRBV5-1
cdr3_length: 13
j_call: TRBJ2-3
d_call: -
cdr3_aa: CASSFRFSDTQYF
cdr3_nt: TGCGCCAGCAGCTTTAGGTTTTCCGATACGCAGTATTTT